Listed below are T cell receptor beta chains from one sample, sequenced in a study of shared clonotypes between healthy human individuals. Measured with immunoSEQ multiplex PCR; TCRdb has only the in-frame clones, and not every one. The table lists about 1,800,000 clones, about 95% of them singletons, with approximately 1.2% in the top ten. The specimen sequenced was naive CD8+ T cells sorted from blood. These receptor sequences come from a man aged 18 to 29 in good health. The CDR3 runs from the conserved cysteine through the conserved F or W. The D gene is left open where the match is weak. For some rows the clone size is stated as once, few or many, or as a class when expanded; others skip it.

d_gene	abundance	v_gene	j_gene	CDR3nt	CDR3aa
-	few	TRBV12-2	TRBJ1-2	TGTGCAAGTCGCTCCGGGTGCAACTATGGCTACACCTTC	CASRSGCNYGYTF
TRBD1	-	TRBV27	TRBJ2-7	TGTGCCAGCAGTTTATATAGTCCCGGACAGGGAATGGGGGAGCAGTACTTC	CASSLYSPGQGMGEQYF
-	-	TRBV6-4	TRBJ2-5	TGTGCCAGCAGTGAGAGGGTGGCAGGGAGGAAGTGGGACCAAGAGACCCAGTACTTC	CASSERVAGRKWDQETQYF
-	-	TRBV6-1	TRBJ1-4	TGTGCCAGCAGTGAAGCTTCGGCAGGTCCCCTTAGTAATGAAAAACTGTTTTTT	CASSEASAGPLSNEKLFF
TRBD2	few	TRBV5-4	TRBJ2-5	TGTGCCAGCAGCTGGACTAGCGGGGAGACCCAGTACTTC	CASSWTSGETQYF
-	-	TRBV10-1	TRBJ2-7	TGCGCCAGCAACCCGATGGGGCGGACCTACGAGCAGTACTTC	CASNPMGRTYEQYF
-	-	TRBV7-7	TRBJ2-2	TGTGCTAGCAGCCCGGACAGCGGTATCGAACACCGGGAGCTGTTTTTT	CASSPDSGIEHRELFF
-	few	TRBV9	TRBJ2-3	TGTGCCAGCAGCGTATCCGGGAGCACAGATACGCAGTATTTT	CASSVSGSTDTQYF
-	once	TRBV7-9	TRBJ1-2	TGTGCCAGCAGCTTAATGGGGAACGGCTACACCTTC	CASSLMGNGYTF
TRBD1	-	TRBV2	TRBJ2-7	TGTGCCAGCAGACCGGACAGGGGGCTTTTCTACGAGCAGTACTTC	CASRPDRGLFYEQYF
-	-	TRBV7-9	TRBJ2-3	TGTGCCAGCAGTTTACCGATTGGGCTCTCGGATACGCAGTATTTT	CASSLPIGLSDTQYF
-	few	TRBV28	TRBJ2-7	TGTGCCAGCAGTTTATTGGGGGAGCAGTACTTC	CASSLLGEQYF
TRBD2	-	TRBV4-1	TRBJ2-7	TGCGCCAGCAGCCAAGATGAGGCGGGAGAAGGCTACGAGCAGTACTTC	CASSQDEAGEGYEQYF